The T cell receptor beta chain described here comes from a study of Ad26.COV2.S vaccination and SARS-CoV-2 variants. Method: immunoSEQ multiplex PCR; TCRdb's copy keeps in-frame clones and lacks some. The profile covers about 430,000 clones, with roughly 90% appearing a single time and about 12% taken by the ten largest. As regards this clone: Its target is not known.

The V gene end was trimmed by 1 base and the J gene end by 9 bases; junction bases not matched to a gene: 9. Per germline, CDR1 MNHNS and CDR2 SASEGT. The CDR3 sequence is 15 residues long. Whole-study results and caveats: There was reportedly substantial breadth in spike-specific CD8+ and CD4+ T cell responses after vaccination. Individuals receiving vaccine had higher spike-specific TCR breadth than placebo recipients did.

Treatment noted: 15 to 20 received Ad26.COV2.S at low or high dose, single or two shots; about 5 received placebo; per-sample allocation not given. Samples came from day 63 after the first vaccine or placebo injection. Based in Boston, the donor was an adult of 18-55 years. The sample consisted of peripheral blood, taken in a trial of Ad26.COV2.S vaccine versus placebo. This chain uses TRBV6-1 with TRBJ2-1; TRBD1 agrees at 7 bases. The TCR was taken from a person aged 18-60 years who received the Ad26.COV2.S COVID-19 vaccine or a placebo. CDR3 in DNA: TGTGCCAGCAGTGAAGTGGGGCCAAGGGACAGTGAGCAGTTCTTC. Its translation: CASSEVGPRDSEQFF.